Listed here is a single TCR beta chain. The sample is drawn from a study of blood T cell repertoires in COVID-19. On the study more broadly: The United States, Italy and Spain were the sources of the acute and convalescent COVID-19 samples. In each case, the material was cDNA or gDNA derived from T cells, B-cell-depleted T cells, or PBMCs.

Per the original data handling: Estimation of nucleated cell counts relied on the amplification of reference gene primers. Some clones are missing from TCRdb's copy, which holds only in-frame ones; the method was immunoSEQ multiplex PCR. The V and J calls and the clone size are those of that table, but D and trimming were determined from the DNA. The sample gives about 190,000 clones, 83% of which show up once; roughly 2.9% is in the top ten. This CDR3 has 15 amino acids. In germline, CDR1 is MNHEY, CDR2 SVGAGI. Trimming pared 8 bases from V and 2 bases from J, leaving 16 bases between. The rearrangement joins TRBV6-5 to TRBJ1-5; D gene ambiguous. The receptor comes from a man between 50 and 59 years old with active or convalescent COVID-19. The sample taken for sequencing was peripheral blood. The CDR3 sequence: CASVFLDGGNQPQHF. The CDR3, as DNA: TGTGCCAGCGTCTTCCTGGACGGGGGCAATCAGCCCCAGCATTTT.